These 20 T cell receptor beta chains were sequenced from one sample in a study of lung T cells in sarcoidosis with Löfgren's syndrome. In TCRdb, the reads were re-called with MiXCR into one record per CDR3 protein. The profile shows 8,000 to 10,000 distinct CDR3 sequences, around 21% of them singletons. The specimen was CD4+ T cells from bronchoalveolar lavage fluid. The origin of the receptors is a human donor with sarcoidosis (Löfgren's syndrome or another form), or a control subject (not recorded which).

Concerning this clonotype itself: One junction end does not reproduce the germline sequence, and a read error may be involved. This chain joins TRBV20-1 and TRBJ2-1, with TRBD2 matching 7 bases. The CDR3 length is 16 residues. Germline V CDR1 and CDR2: DFQATT, SNEGSKA (reference sequence). DNA for the CDR3: TGCAGTGCTGGAGAACACGGGGGACCCGGGGGGAATGAGCAGTTCTTC. Protein sequence: CSAGEHGGPGGNEQFF.

This clonotype appeared a few times. This may stem from a read error, because a much larger clone lies one nucleotide away. In DNA, the CDR3 is TGTGCCAGCGGCGAAGCCTGTGGCTACACCTTC. This sequence encodes CASGEACGYTF. The chain recombines TRBV3-1 with TRBJ1-2; D is undetermined. The CDR3 has 11 amino acids. The V and J ends lost 8 bases and 7 bases respectively, with 11 bases between them. Germline values: CDR1 LGHDT, CDR2 YNNKEL (reference sequence).

Worth noting for this clonotype: A read error may account for a junction end that differs from germline. The chain joins TRBV19 to TRBJ2-1; D remains ambiguous. The CDR3 length is 13 residues. Germline assignment: CDR1 LNHDA and CDR2 SQIVND (reference sequence). CDR3 loop: CASSIEGRVEQSF. The DNA for the CDR3 is TGTGCCAGTAGTATAGAAGGCCGGGTCGAGCAGTCCTTC.

Worth noting for this clonotype: At one end, the junction sequence differs from germline, possibly due to a read error. The V and J genes are TRBV2 and TRBJ1-1, with D perhaps matching TRBD1 (5 bases). The CDR3 spans 15 residues. Germline CDR1 and CDR2: SNHLY and FYNNEI. CDR3 sequence: CAGSVGVGGNTEAFF. CDR3 in DNA: TGTGCCGGCAGTGTTGGTGTGGGGGGGAACACTGAAGCTTTCTTT.

Of note for this clonotype: Mismatch with germline at one junction end may stem from a read error. The V gene is TRBV3-1, the J gene TRBJ2-5; the match to TRBD1 covers 9 bases. The CDR3 has 16 residues. Germline V CDR1 and CDR2: LGHDT, YNNKEL (reference sequence). CDR3 residues: CAGSREKNRGRETQYF. The CDR3 nucleotides are TGTGCCGGCAGCCGAGAAAAAAACAGGGGGCGAGAGACCCAGTACTTC.

About this clonotype itself: This may be a read error, as it is one base from a much larger clone. The chain combines TRBV2 with TRBJ1-3; D is ambiguous. From germline, CDR1 is SNHLY and CDR2 FYNNEI. The CDR3 loop spans 16 amino acids. This chain's CDR3 is CTSSEAATVGGNTIYF. CDR3 in DNA: TGTACCAGCAGTGAAGCAGCGACTGTGGGGGGAAACACCATATATTTT.

The V and J genes are TRBV11-2 and TRBJ2-1, with D tentatively TRBD2 (6 bases). The CDR3 runs to 17 residues. V gave up 1 base and J gave up 8 bases, with 21 bases separating them. CDR1 and CDR2 from the germline V gene are SGHAT and FQNNGV. The CDR3 loop reads CASSLGGSLGGLDEQFF. CDR3 coding DNA: TGTGCCAGCAGCTTAGGAGGCAGCCTAGGAGGGCTCGATGAGCAGTTCTTC.

This clonotype was observed at least ten times. V gene TRBV19 combines with J gene TRBJ1-1; D may be TRBD1 (5 bases). Trimming left V 4 bases short and J 6 bases short, with 15 bases between. Germline V gene data show CDR1 as LNHDA and CDR2 as SQIVND (reference sequence). CDR3 length equals 14 residues. The CDR3 nucleotides read TGTGCCAGTAGTACGGGGGACGGTGGGGCTGAAGCTTTCTTT. Protein sequence: CASSTGDGGAEAFF.

By sample fraction, this clonotype is medium-sized (0.01 to 0.1%). CDR3 region: CASSYALGEKLFF. The CDR3 nucleotides read TGTGCCAGCAGTTACGCCCTCGGGGAAAAACTGTTTTTT. The chain couples TRBV6-6 to TRBJ1-4; D ambiguous. Per germline, CDR1 MNHNY and CDR2 SVGAGI (reference sequence). V dropped 2 bases and J dropped 8 bases, with 9 bases sitting between them. The CDR3 has 13 amino acids.

This clonotype ranks as medium-sized (0.01 to 0.1%). This rearrangement joins TRBV12-3 or TRBV12-4 to TRBJ2-3; D is ambiguous. The germline V and J ends were trimmed by 1 base and 8 bases, with 10 bases remaining between them. The CDR3 contains 13 residues. The DNA of the CDR3 is TGTGCCAGCAGTTTAGAATACTTAGGTACGCAGTATTTT. Translation: CASSLEYLGTQYF.

This chain links TRBV10-1 with TRBJ2-7, with a possible D match to TRBD2 (6 bases). CDR3 length: 13 amino acids. The germline CDR1 and CDR2 sequences are WNHNN and SYGVQD (reference sequence). Trimming pared 4 bases from V and 6 bases from J, leaving 13 bases between. The CDR3 bases are TGCGCCAGCAGTGGCGGGGCCTTTCTCGAGCAGTACTTC. It is translated as CASSGGAFLEQYF.

This clonotype is classed as medium-sized. This sequence joins TRBV27 and TRBJ1-1; TRBD1 is a possible D gene (6 bases). CDR1 MNHEY and CDR2 SMNVEV come from the germline V gene (reference sequence). Trimming removed 7 bases from V and 1 base from J, with 13 bases in between. This CDR3 region has 14 residues. The CDR3 bases are TGTGCCAGCAACGTACAGGGCCCGAACACTGAAGCTTTCTTT. This codes for CASNVQGPNTEAFF.

The V call is TRBV4-1, the J call TRBJ1-1, with a weak D call TRBD1 (6 bases). Germline V lookup: CDR1 MGHRA, CDR2 YSYEKL. This CDR3 has 17 residues. The V end was cut by 3 bases, the J end by 0 bases, with 17 bases between. Here the CDR3 reads CASSHDPGGGVNTEAFF. CDR3 sequence (DNA): TGCGCCAGCAGCCATGACCCTGGGGGGGGCGTGAACACTGAAGCTTTCTTT.

On this clonotype itself: This could be a read error, since a much larger clone is one nucleotide away. This chain joins TRBV10-2 and TRBJ1-1; D remains unclear. CDR1 is WSHSY, CDR2 SAAADI, per germline. The CDR3 has 12 residues. V was trimmed by 3 bases and J by 1 base, leaving 3 bases between them. This chain's CDR3 is CASSDRNTEAFF. In nucleotides, the CDR3 is TGCGCCAGCAGTGACCGGAACACTGAAGCTTTCTTT.

The chain joins TRBV12-3 or TRBV12-4 to TRBJ2-5; 7 bases agree with TRBD2. With 5 bases clipped from V and 3 bases from J, the junction kept 12 bases outside the gene matches. CDR3 size: 16 residues. The CDR3 reads CASSTRGDGGKETQYF. CDR3 coding DNA: TGTGCCAGCAGTACCCGGGGTGACGGGGGGAAAGAGACCCAGTACTTC.

V usage is TRBV19 and J usage is TRBJ2-3; 8 nucleotides align to TRBD2. This CDR3 comprises 15 residues. V gave up 5 bases and J gave up 2 bases; unmatched junction bases: 6. The V gene's germline CDR1 is LNHDA and CDR2 SQIVND (reference sequence). Written as DNA, the CDR3 is TGTGCCAGTAGTTCACTAGCGGACCCCACAGATACGCAGTATTTT. This codes for CASSSLADPTDTQYF.

This clonotype has a handful of counts. V is TRBV9 and J is TRBJ1-5; D is uncertain. V was trimmed by 1 base and J by 0 bases, leaving 8 bases between them. Germline CDR1 reads SGDLS; CDR2 reads YYNGEE. The CDR3 spans 15 residues. The CDR3 region has the DNA TGTGCCAGCAGCGTAAGCAGTTATAGCAATCAGCCCCAGCATTTT. It yields the protein CASSVSSYSNQPQHF. Full variable domain (remainder filled in from reference TRBV9 and TRBJ1-5): DSGVTQTPKHLITATGQRVTLRCSPRSGDLSVYWYQQSLDQGLQFLIQYYNGEERAKGNILERFSAQQFPDLHSELNLSSLELGDSALYFCASSVSSYSNQPQHFGDGTRLSIL.

This clonotype was recorded at least ten times. The chain links TRBV11-2 to TRBJ2-5; tentative D call: TRBD2 (6 bases). The CDR3 sequence is 15 residues long. CDR1 is SGHAT, CDR2 FQNNGV, per germline. V lost 1 base, J lost 4 bases, and 13 bases lay in between. The CDR3 is CASSLVAAGPETQYF. The CDR3 DNA follows: TGTGCCAGCAGCTTAGTAGCGGCAGGGCCAGAGACCCAGTACTTC. The full variable domain, rest sourced from reference TRBV11-2 and TRBJ2-5, is EAGVAQSPRYKIIEKRQSVAFWCNPISGHATLYWYQQILGQGPKLLIQFQNNGVVDDSQLPKDRFSAERLKGVDSTLKIQPAKLEDSAVYLCASSLVAAGPETQYFGPGTRLLVL.

This clonotype was seen only a few times. A much more abundant neighbour one base away suggests this may be a read error. This chain uses TRBV6-1 with TRBJ2-3; D remains unclear. Per the germline V gene, CDR1 is MNHNS and CDR2 is SASEGT. CDR3 length: 15 amino acids. The CDR3 nucleotides read TGTGCCAGCACCCCCTCAGCGCTGTCCACAGATGCGCAGTATTTT. Protein sequence: CASTPSALSTDAQYF.

This clonotype was found a few times. This may come from a read error, since a much larger clone is one base off. This sequence joins TRBV6-1 and TRBJ1-5, with a possible D match to TRBD1 (6 bases). The CDR3 has 15 residues. In germline, CDR1 is MNHNS, CDR2 SASEGT. CDR3 amino acids: CASSGGQYSNQPQRF. The CDR3 nucleotides are TGTGCCAGCAGTGGTGGACAGTATAGCAATCAGCCCCAGCGTTTT.